A selection of T cell receptor beta chains follows, all from one sample in a study of T cell changes during pregnancy in multiple sclerosis. Only in-frame clones appear in the TCRdb table, and some are missing; sequencing was by immunoSEQ multiplex PCR. The sample lists around 74,000 clones, approximately 86% occurring once. The sequencing used peripheral blood, collected before pregnancy. Every receptor here comes from a female donor with multiple sclerosis, enrolled in a pregnancy study. Each CDR3 is given with its conserved first and last residue. The order of the fields is J gene, V gene, D gene, clone size, CDR3 protein, CDR3 DNA. A D gene is named only where the DNA matches it firmly. Size values are once, few and many counts, or a class for expanded clones, and some rows have none.

j_call: TRBJ2-2; v_call: TRBV19; d_call: NA; clone_size: NA; cdr3_aa: CASSNHRTTNTGELFF; cdr3_nt: TGTGCCAGTAGTAACCACAGGACTACGAACACCGGGGAGCTGTTTTTT
j_call: TRBJ1-5; v_call: TRBV7-8; d_call: NA; clone_size: NA; cdr3_aa: CASSLFAGLNQPQHF; cdr3_nt: TGTGCCAGCAGCTTATTTGCAGGGCTCAATCAGCCCCAGCATTTT
j_call: TRBJ2-2; v_call: TRBV6-6; d_call: NA; clone_size: few; cdr3_aa: CASSQQGHTGELFF; cdr3_nt: TGTGCCAGCAGCCAACAGGGACACACCGGGGAGCTGTTTTTT
j_call: TRBJ2-2; v_call: TRBV29-1; d_call: TRBD2; clone_size: NA; cdr3_aa: CSVRGGSLSGELFF; cdr3_nt: TGCAGCGTGAGGGGCGGGAGTCTTTCCGGGGAGCTGTTTTTT
j_call: TRBJ2-7; v_call: TRBV7-6; d_call: NA; clone_size: NA; cdr3_aa: CASSPRVQGYSYEQYF; cdr3_nt: TGTGCCAGCAGCCCACGCGTACAGGGCTACTCCTACGAGCAGTACTTC
j_call: TRBJ1-5; v_call: TRBV7-8; d_call: TRBD1; clone_size: NA; cdr3_aa: CASSGQDQPQHF; cdr3_nt: TGTGCCAGCAGTGGACAGGATCAGCCCCAGCATTTT
j_call: TRBJ1-1; v_call: TRBV5-1; d_call: NA; clone_size: few; cdr3_aa: CASRMGGNTEAFF; cdr3_nt: TGCGCCAGCAGGATGGGAGGGAACACTGAAGCTTTCTTT
j_call: TRBJ1-6; v_call: TRBV4-2; d_call: TRBD1; clone_size: NA; cdr3_aa: CASSQSQGARSNSPLHF; cdr3_nt: TGTGCCAGCAGCCAATCGCAGGGGGCGCGATCGAATTCACCCCTCCACTTT
j_call: TRBJ1-2; v_call: TRBV5-5; d_call: TRBD1; clone_size: NA; cdr3_aa: CASSLGPDPGQGLTGYTF; cdr3_nt: TGTGCCAGCAGTCTTGGGCCAGATCCGGGACAGGGGCTAACTGGCTACACCTTC
j_call: TRBJ1-5; v_call: TRBV7-2; d_call: TRBD1; clone_size: NA; cdr3_aa: CASSVGTGGNQPQHF; cdr3_nt: TGTGCCAGCAGCGTAGGGACAGGGGGGAATCAGCCCCAGCATTTT
j_call: TRBJ2-7; v_call: TRBV7-2; d_call: TRBD2; clone_size: NA; cdr3_aa: CASSFSRGLSGRSEQYF; cdr3_nt: TGTGCCAGCAGCTTTTCCCGGGGTCTCAGCGGGAGAAGCGAGCAGTACTTC
j_call: TRBJ2-1; v_call: TRBV4-1; d_call: TRBD2; clone_size: NA; cdr3_aa: CASSQDILAGRGNEQFF; cdr3_nt: TGCGCCAGCAGCCAAGACATTTTAGCGGGGAGGGGCAATGAGCAGTTCTTC
j_call: TRBJ2-5; v_call: TRBV6-5; d_call: TRBD2; clone_size: NA; cdr3_aa: CASIKSGGALETQYF; cdr3_nt: TGTGCCAGCATTAAGAGCGGGGGGGCCCTGGAGACCCAGTACTTC
j_call: TRBJ1-5; v_call: TRBV9; d_call: NA; clone_size: NA; cdr3_aa: CASEGGGPKCQPQHF; cdr3_nt: TGTGCCAGCGAGGGGGGGGGCCCGAAGTGTCAGCCCCAGCATTTT
j_call: TRBJ1-2; v_call: TRBV19; d_call: TRBD1; clone_size: NA; cdr3_aa: CASRRTGTNYGYTF; cdr3_nt: TGTGCCAGTAGGAGGACAGGGACTAACTATGGCTACACCTTC
j_call: TRBJ2-5; v_call: TRBV27; d_call: TRBD2; clone_size: NA; cdr3_aa: CASSFAGTSGSQTQYF; cdr3_nt: TGTGCCAGCAGTTTTGCCGGGACTAGCGGGAGTCAGACCCAGTACTTC
j_call: TRBJ2-2; v_call: TRBV6-5; d_call: NA; clone_size: NA; cdr3_aa: CASSYTTGTGELFF; cdr3_nt: TGTGCCAGCAGTTACACTACAGGGACCGGGGAGCTGTTTTTT
j_call: TRBJ1-2; v_call: TRBV19; d_call: NA; clone_size: NA; cdr3_aa: CASSIYAGSYGYTF; cdr3_nt: TGTGCCAGTAGTATATATGCCGGTTCCTATGGCTACACCTTC
j_call: TRBJ1-2; v_call: TRBV5-5; d_call: NA; clone_size: NA; cdr3_aa: CASSLKEERLYGYTF; cdr3_nt: TGTGCCAGCAGCTTGAAGGAGGAGCGGCTCTATGGCTACACCTTC
j_call: TRBJ1-4; v_call: TRBV4-3; d_call: NA; clone_size: NA; cdr3_aa: CASSLSSNYEKLFF; cdr3_nt: TGCGCCAGCAGCCTGAGCTCAAATTATGAAAAACTGTTTTTT
j_call: TRBJ2-7; v_call: TRBV5-1; d_call: NA; clone_size: NA; cdr3_aa: CASSLGPQGEQYF; cdr3_nt: TGCGCCAGCAGCTTGGGTCCTCAGGGCGAGCAGTACTTC
j_call: TRBJ1-2; v_call: TRBV4-3; d_call: NA; clone_size: NA; cdr3_aa: CASSQDLAFENYGYTF; cdr3_nt: TGCGCCAGCAGCCAAGATCTTGCATTTGAGAACTATGGCTACACCTTC
j_call: TRBJ2-5; v_call: TRBV27; d_call: TRBD2; clone_size: NA; cdr3_aa: CASKMWRGGLPETQYF; cdr3_nt: TGTGCCAGCAAAATGTGGCGGGGGGGCCTTCCTGAGACCCAGTACTTC
j_call: TRBJ1-1; v_call: TRBV27; d_call: NA; clone_size: NA; cdr3_aa: CASSAGYYGTEAFF; cdr3_nt: TGTGCCAGCAGCGCAGGGTATTACGGGACTGAAGCTTTCTTT
j_call: TRBJ2-3; v_call: TRBV6-4; d_call: TRBD1; clone_size: NA; cdr3_aa: CASGGQGPDTQYF; cdr3_nt: TGTGCCAGTGGGGGACAGGGACCAGATACGCAGTATTTT
j_call: TRBJ1-6; v_call: TRBV9; d_call: NA; clone_size: once; cdr3_aa: CASSVEAYSPLHF; cdr3_nt: TGTGCCAGCAGCGTGGAGGCATATTCACCCCTCCACTTT
j_call: TRBJ2-2; v_call: TRBV5-1; d_call: NA; clone_size: NA; cdr3_aa: CASSLEANTGELFF; cdr3_nt: TGCGCCAGCAGTTTAGAAGCGAACACCGGGGAGCTGTTTTTT
j_call: TRBJ1-3; v_call: TRBV5-1; d_call: TRBD1; clone_size: NA; cdr3_aa: CASSDQGQGAVSGNTIYF; cdr3_nt: TGCGCCAGCAGCGATCAGGGACAGGGGGCTGTGTCTGGAAACACCATATATTTT
j_call: TRBJ1-2; v_call: TRBV18; d_call: TRBD1; clone_size: NA; cdr3_aa: CASSFTGGEGYTF; cdr3_nt: TGTGCCAGCTCATTTACAGGGGGCGAGGGCTACACCTTC
j_call: TRBJ1-2; v_call: TRBV2; d_call: NA; clone_size: NA; cdr3_aa: CASSEDSANYGYTF; cdr3_nt: TGTGCCAGCAGTGAGGACAGTGCTAACTATGGCTACACCTTC
j_call: TRBJ1-2; v_call: TRBV14; d_call: NA; clone_size: NA; cdr3_aa: CASSWDLDYGYTF; cdr3_nt: TGTGCCAGCAGCTGGGACTTAGACTATGGCTACACCTTC
j_call: TRBJ2-1; v_call: TRBV25-1; d_call: TRBD1; clone_size: once; cdr3_aa: CASSEFGTGGNEQFF; cdr3_nt: TGTGCCAGCAGTGAATTTGGAACAGGGGGCAATGAGCAGTTCTTC
j_call: TRBJ2-2; v_call: TRBV5-6; d_call: TRBD2; clone_size: NA; cdr3_aa: CASSPGGLAGGVNTGELFF; cdr3_nt: TGTGCCAGCAGCCCCGGGGGACTAGCGGGAGGCGTGAACACCGGGGAGCTGTTTTTT
j_call: TRBJ2-7; v_call: TRBV6-5; d_call: TRBD2; clone_size: NA; cdr3_aa: CASIGTSGGEQYF; cdr3_nt: TGTGCCAGCATTGGGACTAGCGGGGGCGAGCAGTACTTC
j_call: TRBJ1-2; v_call: TRBV10-2; d_call: NA; clone_size: NA; cdr3_aa: CASGEQGMFYGYTF; cdr3_nt: TGCGCCAGCGGAGAGCAGGGGATGTTCTATGGCTACACCTTC
j_call: TRBJ1-2; v_call: TRBV7-2; d_call: NA; clone_size: once; cdr3_aa: CASSLAGVKNYGYTF; cdr3_nt: TGTGCCAGCAGCTTAGCCGGGGTTAAGAACTATGGCTACACCTTC
j_call: TRBJ2-5; v_call: TRBV5-1; d_call: TRBD2; clone_size: NA; cdr3_aa: CASSSGTRGTETQYF; cdr3_nt: TGCGCCAGCAGCTCCGGGACTAGGGGTACAGAGACCCAGTACTTC
j_call: TRBJ2-7; v_call: TRBV10-3; d_call: TRBD2; clone_size: NA; cdr3_aa: CAIKSGSMVYEQYF; cdr3_nt: TGTGCCATCAAAAGCGGGAGCATGGTATACGAGCAGTACTTC
j_call: TRBJ1-1; v_call: TRBV4-2; d_call: NA; clone_size: NA; cdr3_aa: CASSPNPRQSNTEAFF; cdr3_nt: TGTGCCAGCAGCCCCAACCCTCGACAGTCGAACACTGAAGCTTTCTTT
j_call: TRBJ1-1; v_call: TRBV5-5; d_call: NA; clone_size: NA; cdr3_aa: CASSLKQGDTEAFF; cdr3_nt: TGTGCCAGCAGCCTAAAACAGGGTGACACTGAAGCTTTCTTT
j_call: TRBJ2-1; v_call: TRBV10-1; d_call: NA; clone_size: NA; cdr3_aa: CASKDSSYNEQFF; cdr3_nt: TGCGCCAGCAAAGACAGCTCCTACAATGAGCAGTTCTTC
j_call: TRBJ1-5; v_call: TRBV5-5; d_call: NA; clone_size: NA; cdr3_aa: CASSEGSGGQPQHF; cdr3_nt: TGTGCCAGCAGCGAAGGGAGTGGGGGCCAGCCCCAGCATTTT
j_call: TRBJ2-7; v_call: TRBV19; d_call: NA; clone_size: NA; cdr3_aa: CASSIVVAFGAYEQYF; cdr3_nt: TGTGCCAGTAGTATAGTAGTCGCATTCGGGGCCTACGAGCAGTACTTC